These 29 T cell receptor beta chains were all obtained from the same sample, sequenced in a study of T cell changes during pregnancy in multiple sclerosis. This table comes from immunoSEQ multiplex PCR, and its TCRdb copy is limited to in-frame clones, with some not included. The data show under 110,000 clones, about 90% seen once. The material was peripheral blood, obtained before pregnancy. The origin of the receptors is a female donor with multiple sclerosis, enrolled in a pregnancy study.

This chain connects TRBV5-1 to TRBJ2-7; TRBD2 matches 7 bases. There are 18 residues in the CDR3. The V gene end was trimmed by 0 bases and the J gene end by 0 bases; junction bases not matched to a gene: 12. Germline CDR1 SGHRS, CDR2 YFSETQ. The CDR3 DNA follows: TGCGCCAGCAGCTTGGTCGGGGGTCGGGCGGGAGACTCCTACGAGCAGTACTTC. It yields the protein CASSLVGGRAGDSYEQYF.

The rearrangement uses TRBV27 and TRBJ2-1, with TRBD2 matching 10 bases. The germline V gene encodes CDR1 MNHEY and CDR2 SMNVEV (reference sequence). The CDR3 length is 15 residues. V lost 6 bases, J lost 8 bases, and 10 bases stayed unmatched. The CDR3 DNA is TGTGCCAGCAGAAAGCGGGAGGGTTTCGGGGATGAGCAGTTCTTC. It yields the protein CASRKREGFGDEQFF.

The genes are TRBV6-1 and TRBJ2-3; D unclear. Trimming removed 3 bases from V and 6 bases from J, with 4 bases in between. Germline CDR1 reads MNHNS; CDR2 reads SASEGT. The length of the CDR3 is 11 residues. Here the CDR3 reads CASSEGDTQYF. The CDR3 region has the DNA TGTGCCAGCAGTGAGGGCGATACGCAGTATTTT.

The chain employs TRBV13 and TRBJ1-2; 8 bases line up with TRBD1. This CDR3 region has 14 residues. Germline V gene lookup returns CDR1 PRHDT and CDR2 FYEKMQ (reference sequence). The V segment lost 4 bases and the J segment 7 bases; nucleotides outside the gene matches: 8. This CDR3 reads CASSWGQERVGYTF. DNA for the CDR3: TGTGCCAGCAGCTGGGGACAGGAGCGAGTTGGCTACACCTTC.

The CDR3 sequence: CASSLIGSSYEQYF. The CDR3 coding sequence is TGTGCCAGCAGTTTAATCGGGTCCTCCTACGAGCAGTACTTC. The genes are TRBV27 and TRBJ2-7, with D hard to call. This CDR3 spans 14 amino acids. Trimming cost V 2 bases and J 0 bases, with 8 bases left between them. From germline, CDR1 is MNHEY and CDR2 SMNVEV (reference sequence).

The chain uses TRBV11-2 and TRBJ1-1; D unresolved. There are 13 residues in the CDR3. The germline CDR1 and CDR2 sequences are SGHAT and FQNNGV. Trimming shortened V by 0 bases and J by 10 bases, and 12 bases separated the two germline ends. This chain's CDR3 is CASSLDGRARAFF. In DNA form, the CDR3 reads TGTGCCAGCAGCTTAGATGGTCGCGCGAGAGCTTTCTTT.

The chain is built from TRBV6-1 and TRBJ2-3; D may be TRBD1 (6 bases). V dropped 2 bases and J dropped 0 bases, with 15 bases sitting between them. Germline V lookup: CDR1 MNHNS, CDR2 SASEGT. This CDR3 spans 17 amino acids. The CDR3 protein is CASSERGRLKSTDTQYF. The CDR3 nucleotides are TGTGCCAGCAGTGAAAGGGGGAGACTAAAAAGCACAGATACGCAGTATTTT.

V is TRBV5-1 and J is TRBJ1-5; 7 bases are a match to TRBD1. The V and J ends lost 7 bases and 7 bases, in that order; junction bases with no gene match: 8. Per germline, CDR1 SGHRS and CDR2 YFSETQ. The CDR3 totals 13 residues. The CDR3 nucleotides are TGCGCCAGCCCTCGACAGGGTGAGCAGCCCCAGCATTTT. Amino acid sequence: CASPRQGEQPQHF.

The CDR3 spells CASSQDNGLKAFF. The CDR3 region has the DNA TGTGCCAGCAGCCAAGACAACGGACTGAAAGCTTTCTTT. The chain uses TRBV14 and TRBJ1-1; no clear D. The length of the CDR3 is 13 residues. Germline CDR1 is SGHDN and CDR2 is FVKESK. Trimming left V 0 bases short and J 9 bases short, with 11 bases between.

V is TRBV15 and J is TRBJ1-2, with no clear D. The CDR3 totals 15 residues. V gave up 4 bases and J gave up 13 bases, with 25 bases separating them. Germline V gene data show CDR1 as LNHNV and CDR2 as YYDKDF (reference sequence). CDR3 residues: CATSNPSSGIGLVTF. Here the CDR3 DNA reads TGTGCCACCAGCAACCCGTCGTCGGGGATCGGCCTTGTCACCTTC.

CDR3 sequence reads: CASSLAAAGGTRDTQYF. CDR3 DNA: TGTGCCAGCAGCTTAGCAGCAGCGGGGGGTACAAGAGATACGCAGTATTTT. The genes are TRBV7-2 and TRBJ2-3; TRBD2 aligns across 9 bases. Looked up from germline, CDR1 is SGHTA and CDR2 is FQGNSA. The CDR3 totals 17 residues. V lost 0 bases, J lost 5 bases, and 9 bases stayed unmatched.

This clone was detected once. The rearrangement links TRBV14 to TRBJ1-1; the D gene is possibly TRBD1 (6 bases). With 4 bases removed from V and 4 bases from J, the gap between germline ends came to 16 bases. Germline values: CDR1 SGHDN, CDR2 FVKESK. This CDR3 is 15 amino acids long. This CDR3 reads CASSPRTVRGTEAFF. The CDR3 coding sequence is TGTGCCAGCAGCCCCAGGACAGTTCGAGGCACTGAAGCTTTCTTT. The variable domain in full, with the rest retrieved from reference TRBV14 and TRBJ1-1, is EAGVTQFPSHSVIEKGQTVTLRCDPISGHDNLYWYRRVMGKEIKFLLHFVKESKQDESGMPNNRFLAERTGGTYSTLKVQPAELEDSGVYFCASSPRTVRGTEAFFGQGTRLTVV.

CDR3 sequence reads: CASSTRTSATNEKLFF. The DNA for the CDR3 is TGTGCCAGTAGTACCCGGACAAGCGCAACTAATGAAAAACTGTTTTTT. The V gene is TRBV19, the J gene TRBJ1-4; the D gene is possibly TRBD1 (5 bases). CDR1 and CDR2 (germline): LNHDA, SQIVND (reference sequence). This CDR3 has 16 residues. V was shortened by 4 bases and J by 0 bases, with 12 bases between the two germline ends.

This chain uses TRBV7-3 with TRBJ2-3, with 10 bases aligning to TRBD1. The CDR3 extends over 15 amino acids. The germline V gene has CDR1 SGHTA and CDR2 FQGTGA. Germline trimming cut 3 bases from V and 5 bases from J; bases unmatched to any gene: 5. Here the CDR3 DNA reads TGTGCCAGCAGCTTCGGGACAGGGGTTGGAGATACGCAGTATTTT. This gives the protein CASSFGTGVGDTQYF.

V is TRBV5-1 and J is TRBJ2-1; maybe TRBD2 (5 bases). The CDR3 spans 12 residues. V shed 0 bases and J shed 7 bases, with 5 bases lying between them. The germline gives CDR1 SGHRS, CDR2 YFSETQ. The CDR3 loop is CASSLGGNEQFF. Here the CDR3 DNA reads TGCGCCAGCAGCTTGGGAGGGAATGAGCAGTTCTTC. Based on the CDR3 plus reference TRBV5-1 and TRBJ2-1, the full variable domain is KAGVTQTPRYLIKTRGQQVTLSCSPISGHRSVSWYQQTPGQGLQFLFEYFSETQRNKGNFPGRFSGRQFSNSRSEMNVSTLELGDSALYLCASSLGGNEQFFGPGTRLTVL.

The chain carries TRBV11-1 and TRBJ1-2; D not certain. The CDR3 is 14 residues long. Germline CDR1 is SGHAT and CDR2 is FQDESV (reference sequence). The germline V and J ends were trimmed by 3 bases and 3 bases, with 11 bases remaining between them. CDR3: CASSLSTADYGYTF. As DNA, the CDR3 is TGTGCCAGCAGCTTGTCGACGGCGGACTATGGCTACACCTTC.

The V gene is TRBV28, the J gene TRBJ1-1; D is undetermined. The germline V gene encodes CDR1 MDHEN and CDR2 SYDVKM. CDR3 length: 15 amino acids. The ends were cut back, 2 bases at V and 4 bases at J, with 14 bases in the middle. The CDR3 loop is CASSLPGSGVTEAFF. The CDR3 DNA reads TGTGCCAGCAGTTTACCGGGATCTGGGGTCACTGAAGCTTTCTTT.

V gene TRBV7-9 combines with J gene TRBJ2-5; D is undetermined. Germline values: CDR1 SEHNR, CDR2 FQNEAQ (reference sequence). Trimming removed 7 bases from V and 5 bases from J, with 8 bases in between. This CDR3 spans 11 amino acids. The CDR3 DNA reads as TGTGCCAGCACCCCCGGGGAGACCCAGTACTTC. Its translation: CASTPGETQYF.

This rearrangement joins TRBV28 to TRBJ2-1; D may be TRBD2 (5 bases). The V gene lost 4 bases and the J gene lost 8 bases, with 24 bases spanning the gap. The CDR3 contains 17 residues. Germline V lookup: CDR1 MDHEN, CDR2 SYDVKM. The CDR3 sequence: CASSSRLSLLSRDEQFF. The CDR3 nucleotides read TGTGCCAGCAGTTCCAGACTAAGTCTGTTAAGTAGGGATGAGCAGTTCTTC.

The chain combines TRBV7-8 with TRBJ2-1; TRBD2 matches 9 bases. The CDR3 runs 17 residues. The junction had 9 bases not matched to a gene; V was cut back by 1 base and J by 5 bases. Germline-derived CDR1 and CDR2 are SGHVS and FQNEAQ. The CDR3 DNA reads TGTGCCAGCAGCTTAGGTGGCGGCGGGGGGGCCGACAATGAGCAGTTCTTC. It is translated as CASSLGGGGGADNEQFF.

The chain uses TRBV14 and TRBJ2-3; D is unclear. The CDR3 covers 12 residues. The germline CDR1 and CDR2 sequences are SGHDN and FVKESK. Trimming took off 2 bases at V and 7 bases at J, with 7 bases between the two ends. The CDR3 spells CASSQFGYTQYF. As DNA, the CDR3 is TGTGCCAGCAGCCAATTCGGGTATACGCAGTATTTT.

The chain couples TRBV19 to TRBJ2-6; D is perhaps TRBD2 (5 bases). CDR1 LNHDA and CDR2 SQIVND come from the germline V gene (reference sequence). CDR3 length: 17 amino acids. With 7 bases removed from V and 0 bases from J, the gap between germline ends came to 16 bases. The CDR3 DNA is TGTGCCAGTACGGTTTCGGGGTCTCGCTCTGGGGCCAACGTCCTGACTTTC. Translated, it gives CASTVSGSRSGANVLTF.

The chain employs TRBV19 and TRBJ1-6, with TRBD1 as a possible D gene (6 bases). Germline V gene sequence: CDR1 LNHDA, CDR2 SQIVND (reference sequence). This CDR3 has 14 residues. Between the trimmed V and J ends, which lost 10 bases and 6 bases, there was a span of 16 bases. CDR3 protein: CATRRDNINSPLHF. Here the CDR3 DNA reads TGTGCCACCCGAAGGGACAACATTAATTCACCCCTCCACTTT.

This clone was seen a single time. The chain combines TRBV5-5 with TRBJ2-3; tentatively, D is TRBD2 (6 bases). The CDR3 is 16 amino acids. From germline, CDR1 is SGHKS and CDR2 YYEKEE (reference sequence). Trimming took off 0 bases at V and 3 bases at J, with 14 bases between the two ends. The CDR3 DNA is TGTGCCAGCAGCTTGGGAGGGAGGAGTGGAACAGATACGCAGTATTTT. It is translated as CASSLGGRSGTDTQYF. The full variable domain, rest sourced from reference TRBV5-5 and TRBJ2-3, is DAGVTQSPTHLIKTRGQQVTLRCSPISGHKSVSWYQQVLGQGPQFIFQYYEKEERGRGNFPDRFSARQFPNYSSELNVNALLLGDSALYLCASSLGGRSGTDTQYFGPGTRLTVL.

The V gene is TRBV28, the J gene TRBJ2-7; the match to TRBD1 covers 7 bases. V lost 5 bases, J lost 2 bases, and 6 bases stayed unmatched. CDR3 length: 14 residues. Germline lookup yields CDR1 MDHEN and CDR2 SYDVKM. The CDR3 reads CASSLTGPPYEQYF. As DNA, the CDR3 is TGTGCCAGCAGTCTGACAGGGCCGCCCTACGAGCAGTACTTC.

The rearrangement uses TRBV6-6 and TRBJ1-1; possibly TRBD1 for D (6 bases). Trimming shortened V by 6 bases and J by 7 bases, and 12 bases separated the two germline ends. The germline V gene has CDR1 MNHNY and CDR2 SVGAGI (reference sequence). This CDR3 spans 12 amino acids. The CDR3 sequence: CASSEQGIEAFF. The CDR3 DNA is TGTGCCAGCAGCGAACAGGGAATTGAAGCTTTCTTT.

This clone occurred once. V gene TRBV4-1 combines with J gene TRBJ2-7; 7 nucleotides agree with TRBD1. Germline V gene data show CDR1 as MGHRA and CDR2 as YSYEKL. CDR3 length: 16 residues. The V gene end was trimmed by 3 bases and the J gene end by 2 bases; junction bases not matched to a gene: 10. The CDR3 DNA reads TGCGCCAGCAGCCAGGCCACCGGGACAGCGACCTACGAGCAGTACTTC. Translated: CASSQATGTATYEQYF.

This clone was seen more than once but under ten times. CDR3 sequence: CATRLTGTGKNSPLHF. CDR3 DNA: TGTGCCACCAGACTGACCGGGACAGGGAAGAATTCACCCCTCCACTTT. The chain links TRBV15 to TRBJ1-6, with 9 nucleotides matching TRBD1. This CDR3 spans 16 amino acids. Germline V CDR1 and CDR2: LNHNV, YYDKDF (reference sequence). Trimming removed 6 bases from V and 7 bases from J; junction bases left unmatched: 10.

The chain uses TRBV7-9 and TRBJ1-5, with TRBD1 as a possible D gene (6 bases). Per germline, CDR1 SEHNR and CDR2 FQNEAQ (reference sequence). Between the trimmed V and J ends, which lost 1 base and 3 bases, there was a span of 10 bases. CDR3 length equals 15 residues. Written as DNA, the CDR3 is TGTGCCAGCAGCTTAGAGACAGGATACAATCAGCCCCAGCATTTT. It encodes CASSLETGYNQPQHF.